The 13 T cell receptor beta chains given below trace back to one sample, sequenced in a study of cytomegalovirus exposure and HLA in healthy donors (dated by TCRdb to between 2016 and 2019). Receptors were amplified or captured by the immunoSEQ multiplex PCR assay. As stored in TCRdb, this immuneACCESS dataset retains in-frame rearrangements with V and J assigned. A fraction of the clones does not appear; measured against another copy, unresolved V genes explain less than half of the discrepancy, and the remainder lacks a known reason. A total of about 120,000 clones appear in this sample, about 84% of them only once. The biggest ten clones account for under 5% of the sample. Sample: PBMCs. The receptors stem from a man between 18 and 35 years old in good health and CMV-seronegative.

The CDR3 loop reads CASSLVQGQAGNTIYF. DNA of the CDR3: TGCGCCAGCAGCTTGGTACAAGGACAGGCTGGAAACACCATATATTTT. The rearrangement uses TRBV5-1 and TRBJ1-3, with TRBD1 identical over 7 bases. V lost 0 bases, J lost 2 bases, and 5 bases stayed unmatched. This CDR3 region has 16 residues. The germline gives CDR1 SGHRS, CDR2 YFSETQ.

The genes are TRBV6-5 and TRBJ1-1; D remains unclear. Germline CDR1 MNHEY, CDR2 SVGAGI. Trimming removed 6 bases from V and 1 base from J, with 15 bases in between. The CDR3 consists of 15 residues. The CDR3 reads CASRKMDSWNTEAFF. CDR3 DNA: TGTGCCAGCAGAAAAATGGACTCTTGGAACACTGAAGCTTTCTTT.

The chain combines TRBV5-1 with TRBJ2-7; a possible D gene is TRBD1 (7 bases). The CDR3 covers 13 residues. Trimming left V 0 bases short and J 6 bases short, with 10 bases between. The germline V gene has CDR1 SGHRS and CDR2 YFSETQ. The chain's CDR3 is CASSLDRGLEQYF. In nucleotides, the CDR3 is TGCGCCAGCAGCTTGGACAGGGGACTCGAGCAGTACTTC.

V usage is TRBV19 and J usage is TRBJ2-7; D gene unclear. The length of the CDR3 is 13 residues. V lost 8 bases and J 3 bases, leaving 14 bases between the germline ends. Per the germline V gene, CDR1 is LNHDA and CDR2 is SQIVND (reference sequence). CDR3 nucleotide sequence: TGTGCCAGTTCCCCGCGACAACACTACGAGCAGTACTTC. As protein: CASSPRQHYEQYF.

V is TRBV7-9 and J is TRBJ2-2, with 9 bases that match TRBD1. V shed 4 bases and J 4 bases; nucleotides not matched to a gene: 7. CDR1 SEHNR and CDR2 FQNEAQ come from the germline V gene (reference sequence). The CDR3 totals 16 residues. CDR3 sequence reads: CASSSTRTGVTGELFF. The CDR3 region has the DNA TGTGCCAGCAGCTCCACACGGACAGGGGTCACCGGGGAGCTGTTTTTT.

This chain connects TRBV29-1 to TRBJ2-1, with 13 positions matching TRBD2. Germline V gene lookup returns CDR1 SQVTM and CDR2 ANQGSEA. CDR3 length equals 15 residues. With 6 bases clipped from V and 8 bases from J, the junction kept 10 bases outside the gene matches. The CDR3 nucleotides read TGCAGCGTCGGGACTAGCGGGGAGGGGGTATATGAGCAGTTCTTC. This encodes CSVGTSGEGVYEQFF.

The chain couples TRBV7-7 to TRBJ2-5; D possibly corresponds to TRBD1 (6 bases). CDR3 length equals 13 residues. V was pared by 2 bases and J by 4 bases, with 8 bases between. Germline V CDR1 and CDR2: SSHAT, FNYEAQ (reference sequence). As DNA, the CDR3 is TGTGCCAGCAGCTTAACAGGGTTAGAGACCCAGTACTTC. Translating gives CASSLTGLETQYF.

The chain combines TRBV7-9 with TRBJ2-4, with D maybe TRBD1 (6 bases). The germline V gene has CDR1 SEHNR and CDR2 FQNEAQ (reference sequence). The V and J ends lost 5 bases and 5 bases respectively, with 16 bases between them. The CDR3 contains 15 residues. CDR3 loop: CASSPETGWQNIQYF. The CDR3 coding sequence is TGTGCCAGCAGCCCCGAGACAGGTTGGCAAAACATTCAGTACTTC.

The chain recombines TRBV7-6 with TRBJ2-5; D is possibly TRBD2 (5 bases). Trimming stripped 5 bases from V and 0 bases from J, with 13 bases between. Germline loops: CDR1 SGHVS, CDR2 FNYEAQ. The CDR3 consists of 15 residues. CDR3 DNA sequence: TGTGCCAGCAGCCCACGGGGTGGGTACCAAGAGACCCAGTACTTC. As protein: CASSPRGGYQETQYF.

The CDR3 DNA follows: TGTGCCAGTAGTAGGGGACAGGGGGATGGCTACACCTTC. Protein product: CASSRGQGDGYTF. This chain uses TRBV19 with TRBJ1-2; 11 bases map to TRBD1. J lost 6 bases, V lost 4 bases, and 1 base had no gene match. The CDR3 consists of 13 residues. Germline loops: CDR1 LNHDA, CDR2 SQIVND (reference sequence).

V and J are TRBV14 and TRBJ2-3, with TRBD2 as a possible D gene (6 bases). Germline CDR1 reads SGHDN; CDR2 reads FVKESK. This CDR3 is 17 amino acids long. V was cut by 0 bases and J by 1 base, with 14 bases left in between. This CDR3 reads CASSQDRGLPRTDTQYF. CDR3 coding DNA: TGTGCCAGCAGCCAAGACCGTGGACTACCACGCACAGATACGCAGTATTTT. Full variable domain (outside the CDR3, taken from reference TRBV14 and TRBJ2-3): EAGVTQFPSHSVIEKGQTVTLRCDPISGHDNLYWYRRVMGKEIKFLLHFVKESKQDESGMPNNRFLAERTGGTYSTLKVQPAELEDSGVYFCASSQDRGLPRTDTQYFGPGTRLTVL.

This clone was recorded a few times. The rearrangement links TRBV5-1 to TRBJ1-2; no clear D gene. The germline gives CDR1 SGHRS, CDR2 YFSETQ. V was trimmed by 1 base and J by 0 bases, leaving 7 bases between them. The CDR3 covers 14 residues. This CDR3 is CASSLNTANYGYTF. The CDR3 DNA sequence: TGCGCCAGCAGCTTGAATACAGCTAACTATGGCTACACCTTC.

V is TRBV5-1 and J is TRBJ1-1, with 7 bases identical to TRBD1. Germline V gene sequence: CDR1 SGHRS, CDR2 YFSETQ. The V segment lost 4 bases and the J segment 11 bases; nucleotides outside the gene matches: 11. The CDR3 runs to 13 residues. The CDR3 bases are TGCGCCAGCAGCACCGGACAGGAGGCATTGGCTTTCTTT. Residues: CASSTGQEALAFF.